The clone carrying this T cell receptor beta chain has more than one count but fewer than ten. What it binds is unknown. These data originate in a study of T-cell reconstitution after alpha-beta-depleted transplantation in children. CDR3 size: 16 residues. The TCRbeta library incorporated unique molecular identifiers. TCRdb fed the PCR reads into MiXCR, producing one record per CDR3 protein. The sample includes about 340,000 distinct CDR3 sequences, 16% of them seen just once. General observations from the study: In some patients, recipient T cells and intrathymic progenitors surviving conditioning explained high day-60 diversity.

This sequence joins TRBV21-1 and TRBJ2-1; the table's D call TRBD1 went unverified against the DNA. TRBV21-1 is reported as a pseudogene. The source of this sequence is a male patient between 2 and 9 years old who had a stem cell transplant for acute lymphoblastic leukemia, so the T cells may come from the graft donor. The starting material was PBMCs, mostly from graft donor cells, obtained 360 days after TCRalphabeta/CD19-depleted stem cell transplant. CDR3: CARGLGGPLCYNEQFF. CDR3 DNA: TGTGCCAGGGGGTTAGGGGGGCCCCTATGTTACAATGAGCAGTTCTTC.